This is a list of T cell receptor beta chains from one sample in a study of blood T cells in healthy people across ages. Using its own MiXCR run on the 5' RACE reads, TCRdb lists one record per CDR3 protein. The data contain roughly 1 million distinct CDR3 sequences, approximately 25% of them singletons. These data also featured in a second study, about T cells of mothers and their children.

The specimen sequenced was blood. Receptors originate from a girl aged 2-10 years in good health. Both conserved end residues are part of each CDR3. The D gene is left open where the match is weak. A clone size is listed for some rows: how often the clone was seen (once, few, many), or a class if it is expanded.

TRBV24-1	few	TRBJ1-2	TRBD1	TGTGCCACCAGTGATCCCCGGACAGGGAGGGGCTACACCTTC	CATSDPRTGRGYTF
TRBV29-1	few	TRBJ2-1	-	TGCAGCGTTGAATACGGGCGTAATGAGCAGTTCTTC	CSVEYGRNEQFF
TRBV7-9	-	TRBJ2-7	TRBD1	TGTGCCAGCAGCGAGATACGTGGGACAGATAGAGACTACGAGCAGTACTTC	CASSEIRGTDRDYEQYF
TRBV7-2	-	TRBJ2-2	-	TGTGCCAGCAGCTTAAACGTCCCGGGCACCGGGGAGCTGTTTTTT	CASSLNVPGTGELFF
TRBV11-2	-	TRBJ2-7	TRBD1	TGTGTCAGCAGCTCGAACTTAATAACCCGGGACAGGGGTAACGAGCAGTACTTC	CVSSSNLITRDRGNEQYF
TRBV7-2	-	TRBJ1-2	-	TGTGCCAGCAGCCTCATATGGACAGCGAACTATGGCTACACCTTC	CASSLIWTANYGYTF
TRBV7-9	few	TRBJ1-1	-	TGTGCCAGCAGCTTTGGTCATCGTGCGGCTGAAGCTTTCTTT	CASSFGHRAAEAFF
TRBV28	-	TRBJ1-5	-	TGCGCCAGCAGTTTAGTGGGGACTCAGCCCCAGCATTTT	CASSLVGTQPQHF
TRBV4-1	-	TRBJ2-6	-	TGCGCCAGCAGCCAATTTCCTTCTGGGGCCAACGTCCTGACTTTC	CASSQFPSGANVLTF
TRBV27	many	TRBJ2-5	-	TGTGCCAGCAGTTCTGAGTACCAAGAGACCCAGTACTTC	CASSSEYQETQYF
TRBV7-9	-	TRBJ2-5	TRBD2	TGTGCCAGCAGCCCGCGAGCGACTAGCGGGCGAGAGACCCAGTACTTC	CASSPRATSGRETQYF
TRBV20-1	few	TRBJ2-2	-	TGCAGTGCTAGGAGCCCCGGGGAGCTGTTTTTT	CSARSPGELFF
TRBV7-2	-	TRBJ2-5	-	TGTGCCAGCAGCTTAATGACGGGAGAACGGGAGACCCAGTACTTC	CASSLMTGERETQYF
TRBV20-1	few	TRBJ2-7	-	TGCAGTGCTACAGGGGACTACGAGCAGTACTTC	CSATGDYEQYF
TRBV7-8	few	TRBJ2-1	TRBD2	TGTGCCAGCAGCTTAGGACTAGCGGAGGGGAATGAGCAGTTCTTC	CASSLGLAEGNEQFF
TRBV12-3/TRBV12-4	-	TRBJ1-1	-	TGTGCCAACAGTAAATCCCTGGTGACACAATACACTGAAGCTTTCTTT	CANSKSLVTQYTEAFF
TRBV7-8	few	TRBJ2-1	TRBD2	TGTGCCAGCAGCCCGGGACTAGCGGGAGGGTTCGGTGAGCAGTTCTTC	CASSPGLAGGFGEQFF
TRBV11-2	-	TRBJ2-5	-	TGTGCCAGCAGCTTAGACGCGGGGATTTCGGTCGTATCCCCCCACGAGACCCAGTACTTC	CASSLDAGISVVSPHETQYF
TRBV7-9	-	TRBJ2-2	-	TGTGCCAGCAGCTTAGGGGGGCCGCATGGAGACACCGGGGAGCTGTTTTTT	CASSLGGPHGDTGELFF
TRBV6-5	-	TRBJ1-2	-	TGTGCCAGCAGTCGGACGGAGGACGGGTATGGCTACACCTTC	CASSRTEDGYGYTF